This entry describes one T cell receptor beta chain. This receptor's antigen is unknown. No quality values exist for individual bases; no much larger clone is one base distant. This sample was taken from a study of blood T cell repertoires in COVID-19 (dated by TCRdb to 2018 to 2021). Some background on the complete study: Collaborator samples came from the United States, Italy and Spain and covered acute and convalescent phases of COVID-19. The prospective study material was composed of cDNA or gDNA derived from T cells, B-cell-depleted T cells, or PBMCs. The dataset comprised deeply sampled blood TCRbeta repertoires from subjects exposed to, actively infected with, or recovered from COVID-19. The repertoires were released in a freely available public database intended as a resource for research on the immune response to SARS-CoV-2. Samples came from the ongoing ImmuneRACE study (first 160 participants) plus 1,254 subjects from 6 global collaborators. Sample metadata almost always included a de-identified subject ID, COVID-19 status, age in years and sex. Where available, HLA class I and class II types were obtained from metadata supplied by the sample provider rather than from assay-based typing.

TCRbeta CDR3 regions were amplified from genomic DNA using the immunoSEQ Assay, a bias-controlled multiplex PCR. The published analysis was carried out like this. The number of nucleated cells in each sample was estimated by amplification of reference gene primers within the assay. Sequence reads were collapsed and filtered to measure the absolute abundance of every unique TCRbeta CDR3 rearrangement. For each sample, productive Simpson clonality was calculated as the square root of Simpson's diversity index across productive rearrangements. Sourced from immuneACCESS, this table was stored by TCRdb with only in-frame sequences that have V and J called. A share of the clones is absent; for the studies checked, an unresolved V gene accounts for under half, and the remainder has no known explanation. V and J calls and clone size come straight from that table; D and trimming were deduced from the DNA. In this sample the table shows fewer than 150,000 clones, 70% to 80% of which occur a single time. The leading ten clones occupy about 10% of the sample.

Another Seattle source contributed samples from volunteer blood donors who had recovered from COVID-19. The collaborating institutions used their own protocols to collect whole blood in K2EDTA tubes. For TCRbeta analysis, collaborators shipped samples as frozen whole blood, isolated PBMCs, or DNA extracted from either of those sample types. Overall study results and their limits: How much clinical and demographic metadata was included differed by source and by participant, and the metadata was provided uncurated.

Taken from the germline V gene, the CDR1 and CDR2 loops are SGDLS and YYNGEE. The germline V end is reduced by 0 bases and the J end by 4 bases; junction bases left unmatched: 2. The CDR3 runs 15 residues from the cysteine to the phenylalanine. Left in the record is the CDR3 DNA by itself, 45 bases read in frame from the first base. This TCR derives from a man aged 60 to 75 who had recovered from COVID-19. Sequenced material: peripheral blood. The chain couples TRBV9 to TRBJ2-3; the junction holds 10 bases that match TRBD1. The bases are TGTGCCAGCAGCGTAGTGACAGGGGGCCCAGATACGCAGTATTTT. It specifies CASSVVTGGPDTQYF.